The rows below give T cell receptor beta chains drawn from one sample of a study of identical twins. TCRdb reprocessed the 5' RACE reads via MiXCR and lists one record per CDR3 protein. The sample records approximately 1.8 million distinct CDR3 sequences, less than 40% being singletons. The source material was cord blood. All receptors come from a newborn girl in good health. The conserved cysteine and the conserved F or W are not part of the CDR3 here. Fields, in order: V gene, CDR3 protein.

>TRBV7-2
ASRLGLIRYNEQF
>TRBV6-1
ASSELRVYGYT
>TRBV28
ASRSGTRRSNEQF
>TRBV5-1
ASSLKAGGNTEAF
>TRBV12-3/TRBV12-4
ASSLAPARGLF
>TRBV20-1
SAWPPYTSNQPQH
>TRBV29-1
SVEPASNYGYT
>TRBV25-1
ASSEVGSGELF
>TRBV20-1
SAPLGGGYGYT
>TRBV20-1
SAGGTGGRMNTEAF
>TRBV28
ASSFLAGVGEQY
>TRBV5-6
ASNPLRGLPYTEAF
>TRBV29-1
SARDSPGDTQY
>TRBV11-2
ASSLEGIWETQY
>TRBV28
ASSPPRQGNSYNSPLH
>TRBV5-1
ASSSVQGAMNTEAF
>TRBV12-3/TRBV12-4
ASSWAGTGYEKLF
>TRBV6-6
ASSYSAPRTDTQY
>TRBV28
ASQTRLAGGWTDTQY
>TRBV20-1
SAAKVVGYNEQF
>TRBV5-1
ASSPDRGRLYTEAF